This T cell receptor beta chain was sequenced for a study of T cell responses to AZD1222 COVID-19 vaccine. Findings and limits, study-wide: An increase in Spike-specific TCR breadth and depth was observed after two AZD1222 doses. At baseline, seropositivity was found in only a handful of AZD1222 recipients. The study found vaccine-associated CD4 TCRs spanning spike, dominant at 160-218 and 743-854.

The assay was immunoSEQ multiplex PCR, and TCRdb's table has in-frame clones only and misses some. The sample shows 130,000 or so clones, around 90% of them seen only once. Germline V CDR1 and CDR2: MNHNY, SVGAGI (reference sequence). Between the trimmed V and J ends, which lost 6 bases and 0 bases, there was a span of 12 bases. The CDR3 spans 15 residues. Points on this clone: Antigen unknown.

This sequence originates from an adult in good health. The sample here was peripheral blood, taken on day 0 of AZD1222 vaccination. The chain uses TRBV6-6 and TRBJ1-3; D is unclear. The CDR3 DNA reads TGTGCCAGCAGCCAACGTGGCGGCTCTGGAAACACCATATATTTT. Amino acid sequence: CASSQRGGSGNTIYF.